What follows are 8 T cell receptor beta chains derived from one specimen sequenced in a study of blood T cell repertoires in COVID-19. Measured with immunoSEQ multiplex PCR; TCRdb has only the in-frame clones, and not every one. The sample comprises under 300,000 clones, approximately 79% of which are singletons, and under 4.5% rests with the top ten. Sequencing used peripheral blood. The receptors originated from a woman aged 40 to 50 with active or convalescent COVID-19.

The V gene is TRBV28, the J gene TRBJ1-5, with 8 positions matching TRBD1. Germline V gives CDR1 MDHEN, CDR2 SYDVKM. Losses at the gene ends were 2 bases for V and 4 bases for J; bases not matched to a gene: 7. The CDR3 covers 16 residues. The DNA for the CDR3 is TGTGCCAGCAGTTTAAGAGCCAGGGGGCGGAATCAGCCCCAGCATTTT. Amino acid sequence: CASSLRARGRNQPQHF.

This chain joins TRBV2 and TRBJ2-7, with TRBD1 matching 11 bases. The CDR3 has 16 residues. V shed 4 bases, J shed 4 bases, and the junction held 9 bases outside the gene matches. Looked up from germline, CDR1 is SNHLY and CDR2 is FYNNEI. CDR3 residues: CASSGDTGTGGYEQYF. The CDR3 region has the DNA TGTGCCAGCAGTGGGGACACCGGGACAGGGGGATACGAGCAGTACTTC.

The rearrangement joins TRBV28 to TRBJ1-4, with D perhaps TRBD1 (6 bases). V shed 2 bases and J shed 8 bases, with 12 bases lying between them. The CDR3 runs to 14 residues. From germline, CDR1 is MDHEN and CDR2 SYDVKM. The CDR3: CASSLGGVGEKLFF. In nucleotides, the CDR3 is TGTGCCAGCAGTTTAGGGGGCGTTGGGGAAAAACTGTTTTTT.

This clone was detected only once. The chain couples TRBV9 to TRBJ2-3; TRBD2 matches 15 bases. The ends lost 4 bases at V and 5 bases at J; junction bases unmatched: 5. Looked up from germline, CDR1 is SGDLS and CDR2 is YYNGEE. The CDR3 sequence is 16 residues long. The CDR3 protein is CASSRTGLAGGDTQYF. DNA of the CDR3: TGTGCCAGCAGCAGAACGGGACTAGCGGGGGGAGATACGCAGTATTTT.

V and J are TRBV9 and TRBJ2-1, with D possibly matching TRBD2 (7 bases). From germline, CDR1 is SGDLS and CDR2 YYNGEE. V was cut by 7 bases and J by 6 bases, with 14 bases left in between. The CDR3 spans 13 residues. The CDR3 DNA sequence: TGTGCCAGCTGGGGGGGCGGCCCCAATGAGCAGTTCTTC. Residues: CASWGGGPNEQFF.

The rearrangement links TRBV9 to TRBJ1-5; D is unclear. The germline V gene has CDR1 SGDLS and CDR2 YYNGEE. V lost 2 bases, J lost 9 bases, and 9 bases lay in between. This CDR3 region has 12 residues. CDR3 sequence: CASSVNGGPQHF. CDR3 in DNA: TGTGCCAGCAGCGTTAACGGTGGGCCCCAGCATTTT.

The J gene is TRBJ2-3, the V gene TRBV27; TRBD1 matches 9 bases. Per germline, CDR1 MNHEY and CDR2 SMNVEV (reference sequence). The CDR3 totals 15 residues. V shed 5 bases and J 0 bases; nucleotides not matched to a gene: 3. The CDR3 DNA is TGTGCCAGCAGTCTGGGGACAGGGAGCACAGATACGCAGTATTTT. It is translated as CASSLGTGSTDTQYF.

This chain's CDR3 is CASSPYGEGRDTEAFF. Here the CDR3 DNA reads TGCGCCAGCAGCCCCTATGGGGAGGGGAGAGACACTGAAGCTTTCTTT. J is TRBJ1-1 and V is TRBV5-1; possible D gene TRBD1, 5 bases. The ends were cut back, 4 bases at V and 3 bases at J, with 19 bases in the middle. CDR1 SGHRS and CDR2 YFSETQ come from the germline V gene. The length of the CDR3 is 16 residues.